This TCR beta chain was captured in a study of identical twins. Each cDNA held unique molecular identifiers, and template switching gave it a universal primer site. TCRdb itself ran the 5' RACE reads through MiXCR, one entry per CDR3 protein. Of 350,000 to 450,000 distinct CDR3 sequences listed, around a sixth were seen once; the top ten hold less than 15%. Study-level results: It was possible that invariant MAIT and iNKT cells partly confounded the zero-insertion analyses.

This clonotype appeared a few times. The antigen is unknown. CDR1 is SQVTM and CDR2 is ANQGSEA in the germline V gene. The J segment lost 7 bases and the V segment lost 4 bases, leaving 10 bases of the junction unmatched. This CDR3 is 15 amino acids long. This TCR derives from a man in his fifties or sixties in good health. Sequencing was performed on naive T cells sorted from blood. The chain has TRBV29-1 and TRBJ2-5; the match to TRBD2 covers 12 bases. CDR3 sequence (DNA): TGCAGCGTTGGGATGACTAGCGGGAGTTTTGGGACCCAGTACTTC. Its protein is CSVGMTSGSFGTQYF.